The 20 T cell receptor beta chains below were found in one sample sequenced in a study of blood T cell repertoires in COVID-19. Profiling relied on immunoSEQ multiplex PCR, and the TCRdb table lists in-frame clones only, not all of them. The sample lists hundreds of thousands of clones; 86% were seen once. Sequencing input: peripheral blood. These receptors came from a woman aged 25 to 39 with active or convalescent COVID-19.

The chain employs TRBV19 and TRBJ2-3; 8 nucleotides align to TRBD1. The V gene's germline CDR1 is LNHDA and CDR2 SQIVND (reference sequence). The CDR3 runs to 15 residues. After removal of 4 bases from V and 2 bases from J, the junction contained 5 bases not matched to a gene. The CDR3 reads CASSSRTGPTDTQYF. CDR3 sequence (DNA): TGTGCCAGTAGTAGTAGGACAGGGCCCACAGATACGCAGTATTTT.

The V and J genes are TRBV30 and TRBJ2-7; 7 positions match TRBD1. The CDR3 length is 15 residues. Losses at the gene ends were 4 bases for V and 2 bases for J; bases not matched to a gene: 11. Germline V gene sequence: CDR1 GTSNPN, CDR2 SVGIG (reference sequence). CDR3 DNA: TGTGCCTGGACCGATCCGGGACAGACCCCCTACGAGCAGTACTTC. Protein sequence: CAWTDPGQTPYEQYF. The whole variable domain, filled in from reference TRBV30 and TRBJ2-7, reads SQTIHQWPATLVQPVGSPLSLECTVEGTSNPNLYWYRQAAGRGLQLLFYSVGIGQISSEVPQNLSASRPQDRQFILSSKKLLLSDSGFYLCAWTDPGQTPYEQYFGPGTRLTVT.

This chain links TRBV9 with TRBJ2-2; tentative D call: TRBD2 (6 bases). Deletions cut 0 bases from V and 4 bases from J, with 13 bases between. The V gene's germline CDR1 is SGDLS and CDR2 YYNGEE. The CDR3 contains 16 residues. Here the CDR3 reads CASSVAPGLSTGELFF. CDR3 DNA: TGTGCCAGCAGCGTAGCTCCTGGACTAAGCACCGGGGAGCTGTTTTTT.

The rearrangement uses TRBV5-1 and TRBJ1-1; no firm D call. The CDR3 extends over 15 amino acids. The ends were cut back, 1 base at V and 4 bases at J, with 14 bases in the middle. Germline CDR1 and CDR2: SGHRS and YFSETQ. CDR3 sequence reads: CASSLSLSRSTEAFF. CDR3 nucleotides: TGCGCCAGCAGCTTGTCGCTTTCTAGGAGCACTGAAGCTTTCTTT.

This clone was observed once. This chain joins TRBV10-2 and TRBJ1-1; 8 nucleotides agree with TRBD1. Germline CDR1 and CDR2: WSHSY and SAAADI. The CDR3 has 17 residues. J gave up 3 bases and V 1 base, and 10 bases lay outside the gene matches. The CDR3 bases are TGCGCCAGCAGTGAGTACTGGGGGGCAGGGGGCGACACTGAAGCTTTCTTT. Its protein is CASSEYWGAGGDTEAFF.

This clone was observed a handful of times. This chain joins TRBV10-2 and TRBJ2-7, with D tentatively TRBD1 (6 bases). CDR1 and CDR2 from the germline V gene are WSHSY and SAAADI. The CDR3 has 11 residues. V lost 7 bases and J lost 6, with 10 bases in between. As DNA, the CDR3 is TGCGCCAGCACCGGGACAATCGAGCAGTACTTC. Translating gives CASTGTIEQYF.

The chain has TRBV10-1 and TRBJ1-5; D gene uncertain. The V and J ends lost 2 bases and 4 bases respectively, with 6 bases between them. Germline V gives CDR1 WNHNN, CDR2 SYGVQD (reference sequence). The CDR3 has 13 amino acids. The CDR3 protein is CASSESINQPQHF. The CDR3, as DNA: TGCGCCAGCAGTGAGAGCATAAATCAGCCCCAGCATTTT.

The chain links TRBV11-2 to TRBJ2-7; maybe TRBD2 (5 bases). CDR1 is SGHAT and CDR2 is FQNNGV in the germline V gene. The V gene lost 5 bases and the J gene lost 4 bases, with 12 bases spanning the gap. The CDR3 length is 13 residues. Written as DNA, the CDR3 is TGTGCCAGCAGCCCCGGGGTGGCTTACGAGCAGTACTTC. Protein product: CASSPGVAYEQYF. Variable domain in full (rest from reference TRBV11-2 and TRBJ2-7): EAGVAQSPRYKIIEKRQSVAFWCNPISGHATLYWYQQILGQGPKLLIQFQNNGVVDDSQLPKDRFSAERLKGVDSTLKIQPAKLEDSAVYLCASSPGVAYEQYFGPGTRLTVT.

The rearrangement joins TRBV19 to TRBJ1-5, with D possibly TRBD1 on 5 matching bases. Germline assignment: CDR1 LNHDA and CDR2 SQIVND (reference sequence). V lost 3 bases and J 3 bases, leaving 33 bases between the germline ends. The length of the CDR3 is 22 residues. DNA for the CDR3: TGTGCCAGTAGTATCGTCCCCCTTCTTGGGGCGCCACTACAACCCCCCAATCAGCCCCAGCATTTT. Translation gives CASSIVPLLGAPLQPPNQPQHF. Full variable domain (remainder filled in from reference TRBV19 and TRBJ1-5): DGGITQSPKYLFRKEGQNVTLSCEQNLNHDAMYWYRQDPGQGLRLIYYSQIVNDFQKGDIAEGYSVSREKKESFPLTVTSAQKNPTAFYLCASSIVPLLGAPLQPPNQPQHFGDGTRLSIL.

This clone was found once. The chain joins TRBV6-1 to TRBJ1-1; D is uncertain. Per germline, CDR1 MNHNS and CDR2 SASEGT. V lost 2 bases and J 6 bases, leaving 7 bases between the germline ends. This CDR3 has 12 residues. The CDR3 nucleotides are TGTGCCAGCAGTGAATTCGGGGCTGAAGCTTTCTTT. Encoded protein: CASSEFGAEAFF.

The J gene is TRBJ1-2, the V gene TRBV28; possibly TRBD1 for D (6 bases). V lost 4 bases and J 5 bases, leaving 11 bases between the germline ends. The CDR3 runs to 13 residues. Germline CDR1 is MDHEN and CDR2 is SYDVKM. The CDR3 loop is CASSSGTRYGYTF. The CDR3 DNA is TGTGCCAGCAGTTCCGGGACAAGGTATGGCTACACCTTC.

This chain joins TRBV10-1 and TRBJ2-7, with 9 bases aligning to TRBD2. The junction had 13 bases not matched to a gene; V was cut back by 10 bases and J by 0 bases. CDR1 and CDR2 from the germline V gene are WNHNN and SYGVQD (reference sequence). This CDR3 is built from 16 residues. The CDR3 reads CAITFDSGGDSYEQYF. As DNA, the CDR3 is TGCGCCATAACATTCGATAGCGGGGGTGACTCCTACGAGCAGTACTTC.

J is TRBJ1-4 and V is TRBV7-2; 8 bases are shared with TRBD1. The CDR3 totals 15 residues. V lost 1 base and J lost 7; bases outside the gene matches: 5. The germline CDR1 and CDR2 sequences are SGHTA and FQGNSA. CDR3 in amino acids: CASSLVADRAEKLFF. The CDR3 nucleotides read TGTGCCAGCAGCTTAGTGGCGGACAGGGCTGAAAAACTGTTTTTT.

The chain employs TRBV30 and TRBJ2-1, with 7 bases matching TRBD2. The CDR3 contains 14 residues. V lost 1 base, J lost 6 bases, and 6 bases stayed unmatched. Germline loops: CDR1 GTSNPN, CDR2 SVGIG (reference sequence). As DNA, the CDR3 is TGTGCCTGGAGTGCTGAGGGGAGGGCCAATGAGCAGTTCTTC. Amino acids: CAWSAEGRANEQFF.

The rearrangement links TRBV5-5 to TRBJ1-4; D is possibly TRBD1 (6 bases). V was clipped by 1 base and J by 7 bases, with 14 bases between them. The CDR3 loop spans 15 amino acids. From germline, CDR1 is SGHKS and CDR2 YYEKEE (reference sequence). The CDR3 loop is CASSLTGTRSEKLFF. In nucleotides, the CDR3 is TGTGCCAGCAGCTTGACCGGGACAAGGAGTGAAAAACTGTTTTTT.

This clone was seen only a few times. The V call is TRBV23-1, the J call TRBJ2-5; D may be TRBD1 (6 bases). TRBV23-1 is an open reading frame whose function is uncertain. Trimming pared 2 bases from V and 4 bases from J, leaving 20 bases between. The CDR3 has 17 amino acids. The CDR3 DNA sequence: TGCGCCAGCAGTCAAGGTTCCGGGACAAATTATAGAGAGACCCAGTACTTC. Protein product: CASSQGSGTNYRETQYF.

V gene TRBV7-2 combines with J gene TRBJ2-7; 9 bases align to TRBD1. V shed 5 bases, J shed 5 bases, and the junction held 7 bases outside the gene matches. CDR1 and CDR2 (germline): SGHTA, FQGNSA. This CDR3 has 14 residues. Here the CDR3 reads CASSPRTGEHEQYF. The CDR3 DNA reads as TGTGCCAGCAGCCCCCGGACAGGGGAGCACGAGCAGTACTTC.

J is TRBJ1-3 and V is TRBV4-1; maybe TRBD1 (6 bases). The CDR3 is 17 amino acids. Trimming left V 3 bases short and J 0 bases short, with 15 bases between. Germline loops: CDR1 MGHRA, CDR2 YSYEKL. CDR3 coding DNA: TGCGCCAGCAGCCAGAGACAGGAGGTCCTCTCTGGAAACACCATATATTTT. Protein sequence: CASSQRQEVLSGNTIYF.

V usage is TRBV5-8 and J usage is TRBJ2-7; 7 positions agree with TRBD1. The V and J ends lost 4 bases and 1 base, in that order; junction bases with no gene match: 8. CDR3 length: 15 residues. Germline CDR1 SGHTS, CDR2 YDEGEE. The CDR3 nucleotides read TGTGCCAGCAGCCCCGGGACAGTGATGTCCTACGAGCAGTACTTC. It encodes CASSPGTVMSYEQYF.

The chain couples TRBV6-5 to TRBJ1-2; 9 bases agree with TRBD1. The V segment lost 9 bases and the J segment 8 bases; nucleotides outside the gene matches: 13. The CDR3 is 14 residues long. Germline V gene lookup returns CDR1 MNHEY and CDR2 SVGAGI. This CDR3 reads CASQPGQGTGGYTF. Here the CDR3 DNA reads TGTGCCAGTCAGCCGGGACAGGGAACGGGAGGCTACACCTTC.